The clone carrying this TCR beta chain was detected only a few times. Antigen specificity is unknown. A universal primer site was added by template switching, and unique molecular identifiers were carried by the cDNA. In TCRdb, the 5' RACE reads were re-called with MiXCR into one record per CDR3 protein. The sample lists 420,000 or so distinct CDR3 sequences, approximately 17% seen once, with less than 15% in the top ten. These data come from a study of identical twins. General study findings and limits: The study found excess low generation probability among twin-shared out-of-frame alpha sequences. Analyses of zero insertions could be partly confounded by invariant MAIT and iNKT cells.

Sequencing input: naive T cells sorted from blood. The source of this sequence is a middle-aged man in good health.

The CDR3 spells CASSQTSTGGTEAFF. The CDR3 region has the DNA TGTGCCAGCAGCCAAACCTCTACAGGGGGCACTGAAGCTTTCTTT. This chain links TRBV27 with TRBJ1-1; TRBD1 matches 8 bases. Germline values: CDR1 MNHEY, CDR2 SMNVEV (reference sequence). The CDR3 is 15 residues long. V gave up 6 bases and J gave up 4 bases; unmatched junction bases: 10.